Sequencing of this T cell receptor (beta chain) was carried out in a study of cytomegalovirus exposure and HLA in healthy donors. Points from the study as a whole: Testing in vitro showed a few CMV-associated chains specific for CMV antigens. Per published reports, the classifier diagnosed cytomegalovirus status with high specificity and sensitivity. Researchers catalogued approximately 170 TCR beta chains as cytomegalovirus-associated.

Turning to this clone: Its cognate antigen is unknown.

The table came from immunoSEQ multiplex PCR; TCRdb's copy has only in-frame clones and leaves some out. Among 60,000 to 85,000 clones, nearly 96% were seen once, and the ten largest hold 4.5%. CDR3 size: 16 residues. The J segment lost 5 bases and the V segment lost 5 bases, leaving 8 bases of the junction unmatched. Germline V gene data show CDR1 as SGHNT and CDR2 as YENEEA. The sequenced material came from PBMCs. V usage is TRBV11-3 and J usage is TRBJ2-1; TRBD2 matches at 11 bases. The TCR comes from a woman aged 18-35 years in good health and CMV-seropositive. CDR3 sequence (DNA): TGTGCCAGCAGCCCTAGTCGACTAGCGGGGAACAATGAGCAGTTCTTC. Its translation is CASSPSRLAGNNEQFF.